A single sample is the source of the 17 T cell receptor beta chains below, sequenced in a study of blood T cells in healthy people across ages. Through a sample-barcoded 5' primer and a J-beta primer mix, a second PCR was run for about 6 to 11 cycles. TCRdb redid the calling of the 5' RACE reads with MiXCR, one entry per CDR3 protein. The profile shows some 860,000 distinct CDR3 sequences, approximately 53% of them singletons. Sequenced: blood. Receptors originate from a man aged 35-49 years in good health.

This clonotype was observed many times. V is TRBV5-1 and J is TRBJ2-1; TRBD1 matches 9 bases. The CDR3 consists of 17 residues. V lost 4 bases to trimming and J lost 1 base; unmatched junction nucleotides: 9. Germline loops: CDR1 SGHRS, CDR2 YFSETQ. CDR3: CASSEQGAILSYNEQFF. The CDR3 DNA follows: TGCGCCAGCAGCGAACAGGGGGCAATTTTATCCTACAATGAGCAGTTCTTC.

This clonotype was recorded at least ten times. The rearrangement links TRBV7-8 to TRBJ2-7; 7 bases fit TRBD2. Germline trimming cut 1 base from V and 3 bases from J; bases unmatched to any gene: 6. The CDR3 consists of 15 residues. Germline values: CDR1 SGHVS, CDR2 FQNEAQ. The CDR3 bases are TGTGCCAGCAGCTTAGTTGCGGGAGACCTCTACGAGCAGTACTTC. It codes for CASSLVAGDLYEQYF. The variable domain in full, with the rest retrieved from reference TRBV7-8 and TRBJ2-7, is GAGVSQSPRYKVAKRGQDVALRCDPISGHVSLFWYQQALGQGPEFLTYFQNEAQLDKSGLPSDRFFAERPEGSVSTLKIQRTQQEDSAVYLCASSLVAGDLYEQYFGPGTRLTVT.

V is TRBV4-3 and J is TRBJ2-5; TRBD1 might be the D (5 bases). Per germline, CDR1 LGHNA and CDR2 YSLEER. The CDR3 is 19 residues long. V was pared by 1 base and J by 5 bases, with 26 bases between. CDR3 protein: CASSQGVGSQGELGETQYF. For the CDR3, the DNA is TGCGCCAGCAGCCAAGGGGTGGGCTCTCAAGGGGAACTGGGCGAGACCCAGTACTTC.

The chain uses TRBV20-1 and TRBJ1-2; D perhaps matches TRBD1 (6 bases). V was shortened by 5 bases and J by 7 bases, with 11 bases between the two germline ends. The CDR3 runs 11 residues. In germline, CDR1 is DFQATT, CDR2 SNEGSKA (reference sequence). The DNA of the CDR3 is TGCAGTGCTTACAGGGTTCTTGGCTACACCTTC. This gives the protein CSAYRVLGYTF.

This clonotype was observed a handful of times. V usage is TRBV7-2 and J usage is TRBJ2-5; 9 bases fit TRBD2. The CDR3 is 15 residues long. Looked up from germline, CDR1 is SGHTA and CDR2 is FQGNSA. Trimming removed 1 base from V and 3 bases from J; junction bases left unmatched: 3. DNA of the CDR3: TGTGCCAGCAGCTTAGGCGGCGGGGGGGAAGAGACCCAGTACTTC. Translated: CASSLGGGGEETQYF.

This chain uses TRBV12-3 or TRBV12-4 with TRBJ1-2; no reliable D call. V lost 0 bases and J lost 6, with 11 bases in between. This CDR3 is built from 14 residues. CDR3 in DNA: TGTGCCAGCAGTTTAGCCGTCCACGGGCATGGCTACACCTTC. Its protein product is CASSLAVHGHGYTF.

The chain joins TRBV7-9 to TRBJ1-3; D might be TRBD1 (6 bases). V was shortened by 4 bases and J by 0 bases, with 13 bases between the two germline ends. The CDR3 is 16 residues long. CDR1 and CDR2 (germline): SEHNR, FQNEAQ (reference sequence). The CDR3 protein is CASSSTPGHSGNTIYF. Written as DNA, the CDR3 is TGTGCCAGCAGCTCGACTCCGGGACACTCTGGAAACACCATATATTTT.

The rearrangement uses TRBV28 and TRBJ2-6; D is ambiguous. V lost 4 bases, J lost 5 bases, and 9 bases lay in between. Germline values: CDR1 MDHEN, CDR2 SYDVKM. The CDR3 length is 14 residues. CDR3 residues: CASSWARRANVLTF. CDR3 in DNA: TGTGCCAGCAGTTGGGCTAGGAGGGCCAACGTCCTGACTTTC.

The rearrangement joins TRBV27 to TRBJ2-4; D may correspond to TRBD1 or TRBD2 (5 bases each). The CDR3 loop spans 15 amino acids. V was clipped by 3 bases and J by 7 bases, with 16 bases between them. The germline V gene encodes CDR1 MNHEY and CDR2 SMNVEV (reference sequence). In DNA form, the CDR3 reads TGTGCCAGCAGTTTCCTCCCCAGGGAGACCAACATTCAGTACTTC. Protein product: CASSFLPRETNIQYF.

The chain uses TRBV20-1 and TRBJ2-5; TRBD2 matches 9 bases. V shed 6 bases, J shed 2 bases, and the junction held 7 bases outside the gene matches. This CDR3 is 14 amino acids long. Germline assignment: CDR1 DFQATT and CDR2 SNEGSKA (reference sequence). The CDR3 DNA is TGCAGTGCACCTACTAGCGGGTTACAAGAGACCCAGTACTTC. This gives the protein CSAPTSGLQETQYF.

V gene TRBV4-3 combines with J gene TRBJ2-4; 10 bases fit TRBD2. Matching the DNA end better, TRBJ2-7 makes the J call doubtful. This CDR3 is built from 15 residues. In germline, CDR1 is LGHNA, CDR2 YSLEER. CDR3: CASSQDWTSGYEQYF. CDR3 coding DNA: TGCGCCAGCAGCCAAGATTGGACTAGCGGATACGAGCAGTACTTC.

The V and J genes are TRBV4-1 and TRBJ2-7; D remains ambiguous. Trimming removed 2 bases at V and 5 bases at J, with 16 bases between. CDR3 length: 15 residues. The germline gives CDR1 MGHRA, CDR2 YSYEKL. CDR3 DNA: TGCGCCAGCAGCCAATCTCAGAGTGTTGGCCACGAGCAGTACTTC. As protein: CASSQSQSVGHEQYF.

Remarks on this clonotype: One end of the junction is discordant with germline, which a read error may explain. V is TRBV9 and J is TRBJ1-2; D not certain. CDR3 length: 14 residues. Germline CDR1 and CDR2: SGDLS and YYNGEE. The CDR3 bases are TGTGCCAGCAGCGTAGGCGGGGATGACTATGGCTACAACTTC. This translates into CASSVGGDDYGYNF.

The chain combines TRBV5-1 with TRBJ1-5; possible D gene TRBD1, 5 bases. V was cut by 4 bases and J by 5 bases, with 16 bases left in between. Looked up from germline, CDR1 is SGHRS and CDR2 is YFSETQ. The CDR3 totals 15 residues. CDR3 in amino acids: CASSLGGFSDQPQHF. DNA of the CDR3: TGCGCCAGCAGCCTGGGGGGGTTCTCGGATCAGCCCCAGCATTTT.

CDR3 coding DNA: TGCGCCAGCAGTGAGGTAGTAGAACAGCCCCAGCATTTT. Its protein product is CASSEVVEQPQHF. This chain connects TRBV10-2 to TRBJ1-5; D remains unclear. Germline loops: CDR1 WSHSY, CDR2 SAAADI. The V gene lost 2 bases and the J gene lost 7 bases, with 9 bases spanning the gap. This CDR3 is built from 13 residues.

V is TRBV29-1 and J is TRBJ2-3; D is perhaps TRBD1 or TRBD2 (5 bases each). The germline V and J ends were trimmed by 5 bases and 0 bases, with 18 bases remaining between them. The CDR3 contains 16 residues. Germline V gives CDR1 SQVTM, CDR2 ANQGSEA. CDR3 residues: CSVISGRQISTDTQYF. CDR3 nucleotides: TGCAGCGTTATCTCGGGACGGCAAATCAGCACAGATACGCAGTATTTT.

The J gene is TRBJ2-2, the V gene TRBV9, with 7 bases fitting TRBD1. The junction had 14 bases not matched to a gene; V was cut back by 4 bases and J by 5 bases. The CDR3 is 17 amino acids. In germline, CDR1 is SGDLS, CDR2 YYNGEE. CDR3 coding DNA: TGTGCCAGCAGCTCTACCTTAGGGCAGGGGGTTACCGGGGAGCTGTTTTTT. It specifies CASSSTLGQGVTGELFF.